This is a list of T cell receptor beta chains from one sample in a study of CD8 T cells in ankylosing spondylitis. TCRdb itself ran the 5' RACE reads through MiXCR, one entry per CDR3 protein. The repertoire holds more than 250,000 distinct CDR3 sequences, with 11% as singletons. Source material: blood, either unsorted or a sorted T cell fraction (not recorded which). Receptor source: a female donor with ankylosing spondylitis or in good health (not recorded which). The CDR3 runs from the conserved cysteine through the conserved F or W. Fields, in order: clone size, J gene, V gene, CDR3 length, D gene, CDR3 DNA, CDR3 protein. The D gene is left open where the match is weak. The size of a clone is reported for some rows only, either as once, few or many, or as a class for expanded clones.

>few|TRBJ2-7|TRBV5-1|15|-
TGCGCCAGCACCGTCGGACTGGACCCGGCCTACGAGCAGTACTTC
CASTVGLDPAYEQYF
>many|TRBJ1-2|TRBV20-1|11|-
TGCAGTGCTAAGGGGCAGCCCACCTTCACCTTC
CSAKGQPTFTF
>many|TRBJ2-5|TRBV20-1|9|-
TGCAGTGCCTATGAGACCCAGTACTTC
CSAYETQYF
>-|TRBJ2-1|TRBV6-1|17|TRBD2
TGTGCCAGCAGTCTATTCCCAGGAGCGGGGGCCTACAATGAGCAGTTCTTC
CASSLFPGAGAYNEQFF
>many|TRBJ1-5|TRBV20-1|12|-
TGCAGTGCTGTACAGGGCGACCAGCCCCAGCATTTT
CSAVQGDQPQHF
>few|TRBJ2-3|TRBV5-1|13|-
TGCGCCAGCAGCATGACAGCCGCAGATACGCAGTATTTT
CASSMTAADTQYF
>many|TRBJ2-5|TRBV5-6|14|-
TGTGCCAGCAGCCCCCAGGGGATGGATGAGACCCAGTACTTC
CASSPQGMDETQYF
>many|TRBJ2-3|TRBV27|16|TRBD2
TGTGCCAGCAGTATTGCTAGCGGGAGGCGCCCAGATACGCAGTATTTT
CASSIASGRRPDTQYF
>-|TRBJ2-1|TRBV29-1|16|-
TGCAGCGCTGTCAGGGCCCCAGGACCTCTTTTGTATGAGCAGTTCTTC
CSAVRAPGPLLYEQFF
>many|TRBJ1-2|TRBV29-1|11|-
TGCAGCGTTGAGGGGGGTAATGGCTACACCTTC
CSVEGGNGYTF
>-|TRBJ2-2|TRBV9|16|-
TGTGCCAGCAGCGTAGGGATGGGGGCTTCCACCGGGGAGCTGTTTTTT
CASSVGMGASTGELFF
>-|TRBJ1-4|TRBV18|13|-
TGTGCCAGCTCACCAGGGGCTGTTGAAAAACTGTTTTTT
CASSPGAVEKLFF
>few|TRBJ1-5|TRBV7-2|15|TRBD1
TGTGCCAGCAGACTAGGACAGGGACTCAATCAGCCCCAGCATTTT
CASRLGQGLNQPQHF
>many|TRBJ2-3|TRBV5-5|13|-
TGTGCCAGCAGCTTGTCGCCGGCAGATACGCAGTATTTT
CASSLSPADTQYF
>few|TRBJ2-2|TRBV4-1|15|TRBD1
TGCGCCAGCAGCCAAGCTCAGGGGGACACCGGGGAGCTGTTTTTT
CASSQAQGDTGELFF
>-|TRBJ1-2|TRBV12-3/TRBV12-4|15|TRBD1
TGTGCCAGCAGTTTTCGGACAGGGGGAATCTATGGCTACACCTTC
CASSFRTGGIYGYTF
>many|TRBJ1-4|TRBV5-5|13|-
TGTGCCAGCAGCCGGGTCCCTGGTGAAAAACTGTTTTTT
CASSRVPGEKLFF
>-|TRBJ2-3|TRBV7-2|17|TRBD2
TGTGCCAGCAGCTTACGTACCCTGGCGGGAGCGGCAGATACGCAGTATTTT
CASSLRTLAGAADTQYF
>many|TRBJ2-2|TRBV4-3|16|TRBD1
TGCGCCAGCAGCCTTGGGGACAGGGGGGACACCGGGGAGCTGTTTTTT
CASSLGDRGDTGELFF
>many|TRBJ2-1|TRBV5-1|17|TRBD2
TGCGCCAGCAGCTTGGATATGATAGCGGGAGGGCCAGGAGAGCAGTTCTTC
CASSLDMIAGGPGEQFF
>-|TRBJ1-1|TRBV6-1|14|-
TGTGCCAGCAGTGCGACAGTCCTCGGCCCAGAAGCTTTCTTT
CASSATVLGPEAFF
>few|TRBJ2-7|TRBV19|11|-
TGTGCCAGTAGTCAAAGGAGCGAGCAGTACTTC
CASSQRSEQYF
>-|TRBJ1-3|TRBV4-3|16|-
TGCGCCAGCAGCCAAGATCCGGGCCAGCCCGGAAACACCATATATTTT
CASSQDPGQPGNTIYF
>-|TRBJ2-5|TRBV11-2|14|-
TGTGCCAGCAGCTTAGACAGGGCGGCGGAGACCCAGTACTTC
CASSLDRAAETQYF
>few|TRBJ2-1|TRBV3-1|21|TRBD2
TGTGCCAGCAGCCAATCCCGTTCAATTGACCATAGCGGGGGCTCCTACAATGAGCAGTTCTTC
CASSQSRSIDHSGGSYNEQFF
>many|TRBJ1-2|TRBV6-5|17|-
TGTGCCAGCAGTTACTCGATAGGGCAGCGACAGAACTATGGCTACACCTTC
CASSYSIGQRQNYGYTF
>-|TRBJ2-2|TRBV5-1|16|TRBD1
TGCGCCAGCAGCTTACCGGGACAGGGTGACACCGGGGAGCTGTTTTTT
CASSLPGQGDTGELFF
>many|TRBJ2-7|TRBV20-1|11|-
TGCAGTGTGTGGGACCCCTACGAGCAGTACTTC
CSVWDPYEQYF
>many|TRBJ2-5|TRBV18|14|TRBD2
TGTGCCAGCTCCCTAGCGGCAAACCAAGAGACCCAGTACTTC
CASSLAANQETQYF
>few|TRBJ1-5|TRBV5-5|15|TRBD1
TGTGCCAGCAGCTTTTCGGCAGGGGGAAATCAGCCCCAGCATTTT
CASSFSAGGNQPQHF
>many|TRBJ2-4|TRBV28|17|TRBD2
TGTGCCAGCAGTCCAATAGCGGGAGGACTAGCCAAAAACATTCAGTACTTC
CASSPIAGGLAKNIQYF
>-|TRBJ2-1|TRBV11-1|19|TRBD2
TGTGCCAGCAGCCCGACTAGCGGGGGGCCACCTAGGTCCTACAATGAGCAGTTCTTC
CASSPTSGGPPRSYNEQFF
>many|TRBJ2-5|TRBV4-2|14|-
TGTGCCAGCAGCCAAGACGGCAGGGGCGAGACCCAGTACTTC
CASSQDGRGETQYF
>many|TRBJ1-2|TRBV6-2/TRBV6-3|15|-
TGTGCCAGCAGTTACTTTTACGGGGGTAACTATGGCTACACCTTC
CASSYFYGGNYGYTF
>many|TRBJ2-7|TRBV12-3/TRBV12-4|14|TRBD1
TGTGCCAGCAGTTCTAGACAGGGTCTCCACGAGCAGTACTTC
CASSSRQGLHEQYF
>-|TRBJ2-2|TRBV6-2/TRBV6-3|15|-
TGTGCCAGCAGTCTCTTATCCGGTGACACCGGGGAGCTGTTTTTT
CASSLLSGDTGELFF